The 8 T cell receptor beta chains in this list originate from one sample, sequenced in a study of T cells after yellow fever vaccination. TCRdb recomputed calls from the 5' RACE reads with MiXCR, one row per CDR3 protein. The sample consists of about 340,000 distinct CDR3 sequences, about 9.5% of them appearing once. Sequencing used PBMCs, obtained on the day of the first yellow fever vaccination. Receptor source: a man aged 18 to 35 who received the YFV17D yellow fever vaccine.

V gene TRBV4-1 combines with J gene TRBJ1-1; no definite D call. Trimming shortened V by 0 bases and J by 3 bases, and 5 bases separated the two germline ends. The CDR3 loop spans 13 amino acids. Germline-derived CDR1 and CDR2 are MGHRA and YSYEKL. CDR3 sequence: CASSQDGYTEAFF. CDR3 bases: TGCGCCAGCAGCCAAGATGGGTACACTGAAGCTTTCTTT.

This clonotype was observed many times. This chain connects TRBV6-1 to TRBJ1-5; a possible D gene is TRBD1 (5 bases). Trimming cost V 3 bases and J 2 bases, with 11 bases left between them. Germline V CDR1 and CDR2: MNHNS, SASEGT. This CDR3 has 15 amino acids. For the CDR3, the DNA is TGTGCCAGCAGTGATGGGGAAGGGGGCAATCAGCCCCAGCATTTT. Translation: CASSDGEGGNQPQHF.

This clonotype was counted between two and nine times. The V and J genes are TRBV15 and TRBJ1-3; D is unclear. There are 14 residues in the CDR3. Looked up from germline, CDR1 is LNHNV and CDR2 is YYDKDF (reference sequence). V dropped 3 bases and J dropped 0 bases, with 6 bases sitting between them. The CDR3 DNA reads TGTGCCACCAGCAGTGCAGCCTCTGGAAACACCATATATTTT. It is translated as CATSSAASGNTIYF. Using reference TRBV15 and TRBJ1-3 for the parts outside the CDR3, the full variable domain is DAMVIQNPRYQVTQFGKPVTLSCSQTLNHNVMYWYQQKSSQAPKLLFHYYDKDFNNEADTPDNFQSRRPNTSFCFLDIRSPGLGDTAMYLCATSSAASGNTIYFGEGSWLTVV.

This chain uses TRBV29-1 with TRBJ2-5; D is ambiguous. Trimming shortened V by 1 base and J by 5 bases, and 8 bases separated the two germline ends. The CDR3 consists of 12 residues. Germline CDR1 is SQVTM and CDR2 is ANQGSEA. In DNA, the CDR3 is TGCAGCGTTGAAGTTAGCACTGAGACCCAGTACTTC. Translation: CSVEVSTETQYF.

This clonotype has just a few counts. The V and J genes are TRBV21-1 and TRBJ1-3. TRBV21-1 represents a pseudogene. The length of the CDR3 is 14 residues. The CDR3 sequence is CASSIKHSGNTIYF. CDR3 coding DNA: TGTGCCAGCAGCATAAAACACTCTGGAAACACCATATATTTT.

The rearrangement links TRBV7-8 to TRBJ2-1, with 10 bases identical to TRBD2. Unmatched junction bases numbered 7, after V lost 6 bases and J lost 8 bases. CDR1 and CDR2 (germline): SGHVS, FQNEAQ. The CDR3 loop spans 14 amino acids. CDR3 residues: CASRSAGGLYEQFF. CDR3 bases: TGTGCCAGCAGATCAGCGGGGGGGCTTTATGAGCAGTTCTTC.

This clonotype has only a few counts. The DNA of the CDR3 is TGCGCCAGCAGCTCACCAGAGGGATTGAACACTGAAGCTTTCTTT. The encoded protein is CASSSPEGLNTEAFF. This chain uses TRBV5-1 with TRBJ1-1; D remains unclear. Germline V lookup: CDR1 SGHRS, CDR2 YFSETQ. CDR3 length: 15 residues. Trimming stripped 3 bases from V and 0 bases from J, with 12 bases between.

This chain connects TRBV4-1 to TRBJ2-5; TRBD2 matches at 9 bases. Germline V gene sequence: CDR1 MGHRA, CDR2 YSYEKL. The junction had 14 bases not matched to a gene; V was cut back by 6 bases and J by 6 bases. This CDR3 comprises 16 residues. CDR3 sequence: CASSPGGSGGTKTQYF. The CDR3 DNA reads as TGCGCCAGCAGTCCCGGTGGCAGCGGGGGGACTAAGACCCAGTACTTC.